This TCR beta chain was obtained from a study of shared clonotypes between healthy human individuals. Study details: The study enrolled two women and a few men aged 18 to 49. General study findings and limits: Clonotype sharing among the donors was expected to vary with sequencing depth.

Details on this clone: Its specificity is unknown.

For genomic DNA, unsorted samples relied on tens of millions of PBMCs. CDR3 length: 15 amino acids. Germline loops: CDR1 SGHRS, CDR2 YFSETQ. The V and J ends lost 0 bases and 10 bases, in that order; junction bases with no gene match: 10. It was on ten immunoSEQ deep assay plates that unsorted PBMC DNA was sequenced. Sequencing used immunoSEQ multiplex PCR; TCRdb keeps in-frame clones, though not all of them. Of hundreds of thousands of clones listed, 77% are singletons. The chain employs TRBV5-1 and TRBJ1-5; 7 bases agree with TRBD1. The source of this sequence is a woman aged 40 to 55 in good health. Some clones in this sample may be carry-over from other donors' samples. The material sequenced was PBMCs. The chain's CDR3 is CASSLEGAQHGPQHF. CDR3 DNA: TGCGCCAGCAGCTTGGAGGGGGCCCAACATGGACCCCAGCATTTT.